These 21 T cell receptor beta chains originate from one sample sequenced in a study of Graves' ophthalmopathy and Graves' hyperthyroidism. Beta-chain TCR CDR3 regions were amplified from RNA transcripts. First-round RT-PCR employed HTBI primers, with a second-round multiplex PCR after it. TCRdb reprocessed the multiplex PCR reads with MiXCR, giving one entry per CDR3 protein. The sample carries roughly 700,000 distinct CDR3 sequences, around 40% recorded once. What was sequenced was peripheral blood. The source is an adult man with Graves' ophthalmopathy.

This clonotype was recorded many times. The rearrangement joins TRBV10-3 to TRBJ1-4; the match to TRBD1 covers 7 bases. Germline V CDR1 and CDR2: ENHRY, SYGVKD. The CDR3 totals 14 residues. V shed 2 bases, J shed 4 bases, and the junction held 1 base outside the gene matches. CDR3 in DNA: TGTGCCATCAGTGAGGGGACAGTTAATGAAAAACTGTTTTTT. Protein: CAISEGTVNEKLFF.

This clonotype is a singleton in its sample. The rearrangement links TRBV16 to TRBJ1-5; 10 bases agree with TRBD1. The CDR3 extends over 15 amino acids. The germline V gene encodes CDR1 KGHSY and CDR2 FQNENV. Germline trimming cut 4 bases from V and 6 bases from J; bases unmatched to any gene: 6. As DNA, the CDR3 is TGTGCCAGCAGCCGCCAGACAGGGGGCAGTCAGCCCCAGCATTTT. Translating it yields CASSRQTGGSQPQHF.

Points on this clonotype: This may be a read error: a much more frequent sequence differs by one nucleotide. The genes are TRBV7-9 and TRBJ1-1; D gene ambiguous. This CDR3 region has 15 residues. V shed 4 bases and J shed 3 bases, with 15 bases lying between them. Germline V CDR1 and CDR2: SEHNR, FQNEAQ (reference sequence). The CDR3 region has the DNA TGTGCCAGCAGCTCCCGTGGGAGGGCGGACACTGAAGCTTTCTTT. It yields the protein CASSSRGRADTEAFF.

This clonotype was detected a few times. The chain joins TRBV20-1 to TRBJ2-7; D gene uncertain. This CDR3 has 15 residues. Looked up from germline, CDR1 is DFQATT and CDR2 is SNEGSKA (reference sequence). The V end lost 0 bases, the J end lost 2 bases, and 14 bases lay between the germline ends. The CDR3 nucleotides are TGCAGTGCTAGAGATCCCGAGGAAGCTACCTACGAGCAGTACTTC. Protein sequence: CSARDPEEATYEQYF.

With respect to this clonotype: Just one base apart from a much larger clone, this may be a read error. The rearrangement uses TRBV7-9 and TRBJ2-5; no definite D call. From germline, CDR1 is SEHNR and CDR2 FQNEAQ (reference sequence). The CDR3 runs to 13 residues. The CDR3 sequence: CAGSSRLFETQYF. CDR3 DNA sequence: TGTGCCGGCAGCTCTAGGCTGTTCGAGACCCAGTACTTC.

This clonotype was detected ten times or more. This chain uses TRBV9 with TRBJ2-5; D tentatively fits TRBD1 or TRBD2 (6 bases each). The V end lost 2 bases, the J end lost 0 bases, and 11 bases lay between the germline ends. CDR3 length: 15 residues. Germline assignment: CDR1 SGDLS and CDR2 YYNGEE. The CDR3 sequence: CASSVGGTNQETQYF. The CDR3, as DNA: TGTGCCAGCAGCGTCGGCGGGACAAACCAAGAGACCCAGTACTTC. The full variable domain, in which reference TRBV9 and TRBJ2-5 provide the parts outside the CDR3, is DSGVTQTPKHLITATGQRVTLRCSPRSGDLSVYWYQQSLDQGLQFLIQYYNGEERAKGNILERFSAQQFPDLHSELNLSSLELGDSALYFCASSVGGTNQETQYFGPGTRLLVL.

The chain is built from TRBV7-2 and TRBJ2-7, with a possible D match to TRBD2 (6 bases). V was trimmed by 4 bases and J by 3 bases, leaving 19 bases between them. This CDR3 comprises 16 residues. CDR1 SGHTA and CDR2 FQGNSA come from the germline V gene. CDR3 DNA sequence: TGTGCCAGCAGCTCCCGGGACTCTGTCCGCCGCTACGAGCAGTACTTC. This codes for CASSSRDSVRRYEQYF.

As regards this clonotype: Since a much larger clone is just one base distant, this may be a read error. The rearrangement links TRBV7-2 to TRBJ2-5; 8 bases align to TRBD1. The CDR3 runs to 14 residues. CDR1 and CDR2 (germline): SGHTA, FQGNSA. This CDR3 reads CAGSLDRAQETQYF. CDR3 in DNA: TGTGCCGGCAGCTTGGACAGGGCTCAAGAGACCCAGTACTTC.

The gene calls are TRBV7-9 and TRBJ2-6, with D unresolved. Germline V gene lookup returns CDR1 SEHNR and CDR2 FQNEAQ (reference sequence). The CDR3 is made up of 9 amino acids. V lost 3 bases to trimming and J lost 18 bases, with 6 bases between them. The CDR3 spells CASSFVPTF. The CDR3 nucleotides are TGTGCCAGCAGCTTCGTTCCGACTTTC.

The chain recombines TRBV11-1 with TRBJ2-7, with D tentatively TRBD2 (5 bases). The CDR3 is 12 residues long. Deletions cut 6 bases from V and 3 bases from J, with 9 bases between. Germline V CDR1 and CDR2: SGHAT, FQDESV (reference sequence). The CDR3 sequence: CASSTLGYEQYF. The CDR3 coding sequence is TGTGCCAGCAGTACACTAGGCTACGAGCAGTACTTC.

V usage is TRBV5-5 and J usage is TRBJ1-2, with TRBD1 as a possible D gene (5 bases). The CDR3 is made up of 18 amino acids. CDR1 is SGHKS, CDR2 YYEKEE, per germline (reference sequence). V gave up 5 bases and J gave up 2 bases, with 25 bases separating them. DNA of the CDR3: TGTGCCAGCAGGACTTCAGAAGTTACCACAGGCACCAACTATGGCTACACCTTC. This encodes CASRTSEVTTGTNYGYTF.

This clonotype appeared a single time. One end of the junction varies from germline; a read error may be responsible. The rearrangement joins TRBV11-2 to TRBJ2-5; D gene ambiguous. From germline, CDR1 is SGHAT and CDR2 FQNNGV. The CDR3 length is 15 residues. For the CDR3, the DNA is TGTGCCAGCAGCTTAGAGTTCGGCAGCCAAGAGGCCCAGTACTTC. Its translation is CASSLEFGSQEAQYF.

The chain is built from TRBV2 and TRBJ2-2; D remains unclear. Germline CDR1 reads SNHLY; CDR2 reads FYNNEI. This CDR3 has 16 amino acids. Trimming took off 7 bases at V and 5 bases at J, with 20 bases between the two ends. This CDR3 is CASMEGNGVRTGELFF. Here the CDR3 DNA reads TGTGCCAGCATGGAAGGAAATGGGGTTCGAACCGGGGAGCTGTTTTTT.

V usage is TRBV20-1 and J usage is TRBJ2-5; TRBD2 is a possible D gene (6 bases). The germline V gene encodes CDR1 DFQATT and CDR2 SNEGSKA (reference sequence). The CDR3 spans 12 residues. The germline V and J ends were trimmed by 6 bases and 5 bases, with 13 bases remaining between them. CDR3: CSAKTSTETQYF. The CDR3 region has the DNA TGCAGTGCCAAGACTAGTACCGAGACCCAGTACTTC.

The chain carries TRBV2 and TRBJ1-2, with D perhaps TRBD1 (5 bases). Germline V gives CDR1 SNHLY, CDR2 FYNNEI. V lost 2 bases to trimming and J lost 0 bases, with 10 bases between them. The CDR3 sequence is 15 residues long. CDR3 sequence (DNA): TGTGCCAGCAGTGAATTGACAGCCCCTAACTATGGCTACACCTTC. It yields the protein CASSELTAPNYGYTF.

J is TRBJ2-2 and V is TRBV7-3, with a tentative D call TRBD1 (6 bases). Trimming pared 3 bases from V and 4 bases from J, leaving 12 bases between. Germline lookup yields CDR1 SGHTA and CDR2 FQGTGA. The CDR3 has 15 residues. CDR3 coding DNA: TGTGCCAGCAGCTTTACGGGACACTTCACCGGGGAGCTGTTTTTT. It translates to CASSFTGHFTGELFF.

The V call is TRBV6-5, the J call TRBJ1-1; no clear D. The CDR3 has 11 residues. The germline V gene has CDR1 MNHEY and CDR2 SVGAGI. V lost 11 bases to trimming and J lost 4 bases, with 11 bases between them. CDR3 sequence: CAAGSSTEAFF. CDR3 in DNA: TGTGCCGCGGGGTCAAGCACTGAAGCTTTCTTT.

Here the CDR3 reads CASSPPGLGEQYF. DNA of the CDR3: TGTGCCAGCAGTCCCCCGGGACTAGGCGAGCAGTACTTC. V usage is TRBV25-1 and J usage is TRBJ2-7, with TRBD2 identical over 8 bases. V lost 5 bases to trimming and J lost 6 bases; unmatched junction nucleotides: 6. Germline assignment: CDR1 MGHDK and CDR2 SYGVNS. This CDR3 is 13 amino acids long.

This rearrangement joins TRBV12-3 or TRBV12-4 to TRBJ2-5, with D perhaps TRBD1 (6 bases). The CDR3 consists of 16 residues. V was cut by 2 bases and J by 5 bases, with 18 bases left in between. The chain's CDR3 is CASSLRRDTRGETQYF. The CDR3 nucleotides read TGTGCCAGCAGTTTAAGGCGTGACACGAGGGGGGAGACCCAGTACTTC.

The chain carries TRBV20-1 and TRBJ2-7; 7 nucleotides line up with TRBD2. Trimming took 3 bases from V and 0 from J; bases not matched to a gene: 5. CDR1 DFQATT and CDR2 SNEGSKA come from the germline V gene (reference sequence). The CDR3 loop spans 14 amino acids. CDR3 nucleotides: TGCAGTGCTAGCTTTTCGGGGGGCTCCTACGAGCAGTACTTC. This sequence encodes CSASFSGGSYEQYF.

At least ten counts were recorded for this clonotype. The chain is built from TRBV7-2 and TRBJ2-7; D gene unclear. With 0 bases removed from V and 3 bases from J, the gap between germline ends came to 12 bases. CDR1 SGHTA and CDR2 FQGNSA come from the germline V gene. The CDR3 spans 15 residues. The CDR3 sequence: CASSLARTQLYEQYF. The DNA of the CDR3 is TGTGCCAGCAGCTTAGCCCGAACACAACTCTACGAGCAGTACTTC.